The subject of this entry is one T cell receptor beta chain. Template switching added a universal primer site, and cDNA bore unique molecular identifiers. TCRdb independently ran MiXCR on the 5' RACE reads; one entry per CDR3 protein. The sample carries 200,000 to 250,000 distinct CDR3 sequences, approximately 7.1% recorded once. With no exceptions, donors were healthy Caucasians. The data belong to a study of identical twins. These data also featured in a second study, about T cells expressing NK-cell markers. In that study: Repertoire data for TCR beta were derived from sorted T cells (CD3+CD56+NKG2C+, CD3+CD56+NKG2C- and CD3+CD56-NKG2C+). Sorting of alpha-beta TCR T cells alone was achieved in several experiments with an anti-gamma-delta TCR antibody.

The clonotype comes from a woman under 30 in good health. The material sequenced was CD8+ T cells sorted from blood.

In DNA form, the CDR3 reads TGCAGTGCTAGAGATCGGACTAGAGGAGAGACCCAGTACTTC. Its translation: CSARDRTRGETQYF. The chain recombines TRBV20-1 with TRBJ2-5, with 7 bases fitting TRBD2. Germline CDR1 DFQATT, CDR2 SNEGSKA (reference sequence). There are 14 residues in the CDR3. The V gene end was trimmed by 0 bases and the J gene end by 4 bases; junction bases not matched to a gene: 5.